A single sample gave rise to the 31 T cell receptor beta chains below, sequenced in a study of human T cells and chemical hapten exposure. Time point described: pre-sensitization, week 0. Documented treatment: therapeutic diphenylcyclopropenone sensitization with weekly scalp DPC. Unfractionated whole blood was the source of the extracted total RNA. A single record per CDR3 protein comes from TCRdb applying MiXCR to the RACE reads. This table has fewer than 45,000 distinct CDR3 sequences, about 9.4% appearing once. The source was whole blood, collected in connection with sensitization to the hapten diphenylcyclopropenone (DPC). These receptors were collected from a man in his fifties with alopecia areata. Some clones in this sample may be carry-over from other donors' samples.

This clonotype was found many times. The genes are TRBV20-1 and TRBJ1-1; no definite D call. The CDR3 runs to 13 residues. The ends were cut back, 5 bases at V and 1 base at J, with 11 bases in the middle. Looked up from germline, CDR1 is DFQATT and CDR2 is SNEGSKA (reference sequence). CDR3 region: CSAPEWGNTEAFF. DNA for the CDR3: TGCAGTGCTCCTGAATGGGGGAACACTGAAGCTTTCTTT.

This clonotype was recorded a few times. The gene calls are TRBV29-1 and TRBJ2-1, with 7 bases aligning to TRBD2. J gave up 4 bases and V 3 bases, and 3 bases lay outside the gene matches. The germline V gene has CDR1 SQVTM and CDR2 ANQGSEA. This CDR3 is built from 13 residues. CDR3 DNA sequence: TGCAGCGTTGATGCTAGCGGATACAATGAGCAGTTCTTC. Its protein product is CSVDASGYNEQFF.

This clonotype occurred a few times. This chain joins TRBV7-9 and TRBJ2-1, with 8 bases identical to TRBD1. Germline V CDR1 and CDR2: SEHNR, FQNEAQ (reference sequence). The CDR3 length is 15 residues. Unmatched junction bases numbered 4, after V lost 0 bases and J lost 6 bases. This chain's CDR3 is CASSLAQGEFNEQFF. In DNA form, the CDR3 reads TGTGCCAGCAGCTTAGCACAGGGGGAATTCAATGAGCAGTTCTTC. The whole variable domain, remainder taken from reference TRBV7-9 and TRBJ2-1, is DTGVSQNPRHKITKRGQNVTFRCDPISEHNRLYWYRQTLGQGPEFLTYFQNEAQLEKSRLLSDRFSAERPKGSFSTLEIQRTEQGDSAMYLCASSLAQGEFNEQFFGPGTRLTVL.

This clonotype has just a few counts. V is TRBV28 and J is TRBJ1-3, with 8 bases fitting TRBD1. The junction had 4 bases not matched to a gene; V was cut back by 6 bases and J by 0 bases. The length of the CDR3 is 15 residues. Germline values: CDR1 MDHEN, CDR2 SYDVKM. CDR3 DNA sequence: TGTGCCAGCAGGGGACAGGACTACTCTGGAAACACCATATATTTT. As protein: CASRGQDYSGNTIYF.

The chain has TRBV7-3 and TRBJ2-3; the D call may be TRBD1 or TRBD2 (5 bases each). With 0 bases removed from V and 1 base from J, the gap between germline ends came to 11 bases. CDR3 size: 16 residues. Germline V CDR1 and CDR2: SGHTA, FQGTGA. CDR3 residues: CASSLTGTSGTDTQYF. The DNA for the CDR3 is TGTGCCAGCAGCTTAACAGGGACGAGCGGCACAGATACGCAGTATTTT.

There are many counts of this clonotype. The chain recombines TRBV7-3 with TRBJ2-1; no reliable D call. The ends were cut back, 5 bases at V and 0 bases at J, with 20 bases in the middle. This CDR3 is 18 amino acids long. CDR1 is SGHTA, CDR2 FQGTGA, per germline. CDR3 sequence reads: CASSHTSLGPSSYNEQFF. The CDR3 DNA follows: TGTGCCAGCAGCCACACCTCACTCGGACCGAGCTCCTACAATGAGCAGTTCTTC.

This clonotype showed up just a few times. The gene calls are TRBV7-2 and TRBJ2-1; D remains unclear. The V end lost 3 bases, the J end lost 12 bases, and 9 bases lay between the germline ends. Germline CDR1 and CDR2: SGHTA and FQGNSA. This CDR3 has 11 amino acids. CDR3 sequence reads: CASSFTVGQFF. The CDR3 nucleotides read TGTGCCAGCAGCTTTACGGTGGGGCAGTTCTTC.

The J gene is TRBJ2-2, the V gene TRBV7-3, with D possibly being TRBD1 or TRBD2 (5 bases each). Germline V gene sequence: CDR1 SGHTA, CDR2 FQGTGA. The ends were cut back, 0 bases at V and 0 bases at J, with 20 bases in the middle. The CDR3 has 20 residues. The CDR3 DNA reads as TGTGCCAGCAGCTTAACCGGGACGTACACGAGACGGACGAACACCGGGGAGCTGTTTTTT. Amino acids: CASSLTGTYTRRTNTGELFF.

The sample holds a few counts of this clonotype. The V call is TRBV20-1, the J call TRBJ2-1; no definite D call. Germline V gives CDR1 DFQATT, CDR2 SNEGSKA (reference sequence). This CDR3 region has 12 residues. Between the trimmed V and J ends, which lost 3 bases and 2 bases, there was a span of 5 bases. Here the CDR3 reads CSARAAYNEQFF. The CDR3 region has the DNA TGCAGTGCTAGGGCAGCCTACAATGAGCAGTTCTTC.

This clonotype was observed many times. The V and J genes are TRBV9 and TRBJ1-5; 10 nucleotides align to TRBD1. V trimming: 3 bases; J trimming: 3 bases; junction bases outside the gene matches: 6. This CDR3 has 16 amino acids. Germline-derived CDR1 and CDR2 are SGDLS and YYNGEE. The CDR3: CASSEGTGAFNQPQHF. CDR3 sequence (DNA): TGTGCCAGCAGCGAGGGGACAGGGGCCTTCAATCAGCCCCAGCATTTT.

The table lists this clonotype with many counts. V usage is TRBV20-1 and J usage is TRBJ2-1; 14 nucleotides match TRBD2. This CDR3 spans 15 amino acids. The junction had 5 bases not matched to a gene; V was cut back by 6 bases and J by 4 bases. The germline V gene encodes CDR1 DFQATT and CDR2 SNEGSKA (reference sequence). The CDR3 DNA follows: TGCAGTGCCCCGGGACTAGCGGGAGCTTACAATGAGCAGTTCTTC. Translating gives CSAPGLAGAYNEQFF.

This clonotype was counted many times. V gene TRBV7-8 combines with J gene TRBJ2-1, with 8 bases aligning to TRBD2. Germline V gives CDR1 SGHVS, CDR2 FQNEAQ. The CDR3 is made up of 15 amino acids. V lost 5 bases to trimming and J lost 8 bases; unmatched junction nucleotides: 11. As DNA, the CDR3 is TGTGCCAGCAGCGGCCTAAGCGGGAGTCTGTATGAGCAGTTCTTC. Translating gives CASSGLSGSLYEQFF.

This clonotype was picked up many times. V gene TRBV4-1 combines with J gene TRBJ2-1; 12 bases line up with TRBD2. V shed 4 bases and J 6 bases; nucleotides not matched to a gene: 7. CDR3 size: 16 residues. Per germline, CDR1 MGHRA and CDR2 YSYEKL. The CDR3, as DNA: TGCGCCAGCAGCCGAGCGACTAGCGGGAGATTCAATGAGCAGTTCTTC. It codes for CASSRATSGRFNEQFF.

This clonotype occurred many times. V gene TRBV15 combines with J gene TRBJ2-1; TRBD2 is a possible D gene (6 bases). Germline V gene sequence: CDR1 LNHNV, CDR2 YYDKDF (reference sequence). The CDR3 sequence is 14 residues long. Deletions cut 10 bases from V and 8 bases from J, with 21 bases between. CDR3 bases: TGTGCCAATCCCGGGGACTGGACTTACGATGAGCAGTTCTTC. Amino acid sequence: CANPGDWTYDEQFF.

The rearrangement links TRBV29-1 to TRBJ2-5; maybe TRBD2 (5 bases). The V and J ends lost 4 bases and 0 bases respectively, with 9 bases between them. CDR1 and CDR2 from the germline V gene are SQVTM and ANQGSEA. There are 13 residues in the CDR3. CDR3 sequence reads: CSVVSGYQETQYF. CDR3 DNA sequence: TGCAGCGTTGTGAGCGGCTACCAAGAGACCCAGTACTTC.

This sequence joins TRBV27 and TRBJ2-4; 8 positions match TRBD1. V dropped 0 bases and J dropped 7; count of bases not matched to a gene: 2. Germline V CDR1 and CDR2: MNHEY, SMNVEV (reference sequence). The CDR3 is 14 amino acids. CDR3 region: CASSLSAGGNIQYF. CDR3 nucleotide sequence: TGTGCCAGCAGTTTATCTGCAGGGGGCAACATTCAGTACTTC.

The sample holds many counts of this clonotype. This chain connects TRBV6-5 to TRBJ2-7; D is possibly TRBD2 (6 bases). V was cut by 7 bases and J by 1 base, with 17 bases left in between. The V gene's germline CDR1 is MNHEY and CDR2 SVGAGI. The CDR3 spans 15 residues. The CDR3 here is CASKNERVPSYEQYF. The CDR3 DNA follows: TGTGCCAGCAAAAACGAGCGGGTTCCTTCCTACGAGCAGTACTTC.

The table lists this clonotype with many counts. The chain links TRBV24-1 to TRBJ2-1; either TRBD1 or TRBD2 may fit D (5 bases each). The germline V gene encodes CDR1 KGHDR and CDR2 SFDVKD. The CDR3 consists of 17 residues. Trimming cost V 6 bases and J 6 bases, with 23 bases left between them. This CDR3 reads CATSPTPGTRAVNEQFF. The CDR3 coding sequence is TGTGCCACCAGTCCGACTCCGGGGACGAGGGCGGTCAATGAGCAGTTCTTC.

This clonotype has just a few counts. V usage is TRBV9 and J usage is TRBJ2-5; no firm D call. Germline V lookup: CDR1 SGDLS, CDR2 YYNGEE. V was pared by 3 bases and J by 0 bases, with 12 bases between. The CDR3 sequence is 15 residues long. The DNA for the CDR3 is TGTGCCAGCAGCGGGCCCTCTGGGTACCAAGAGACCCAGTACTTC. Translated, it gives CASSGPSGYQETQYF.

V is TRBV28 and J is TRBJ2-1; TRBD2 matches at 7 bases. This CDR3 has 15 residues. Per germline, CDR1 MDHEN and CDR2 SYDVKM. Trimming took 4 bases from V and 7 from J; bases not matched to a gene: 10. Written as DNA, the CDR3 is TGTGCCAGCAGTTCTTCCGGGACTACCCTTAATGAGCAGTTCTTC. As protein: CASSSSGTTLNEQFF.

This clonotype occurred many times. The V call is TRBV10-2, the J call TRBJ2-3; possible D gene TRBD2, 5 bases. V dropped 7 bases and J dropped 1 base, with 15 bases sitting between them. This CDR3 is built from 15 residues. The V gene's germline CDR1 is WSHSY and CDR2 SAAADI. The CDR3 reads CASTHEGVRTDTQYF. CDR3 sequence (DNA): TGCGCCAGCACCCACGAGGGAGTTCGCACAGATACGCAGTATTTT.

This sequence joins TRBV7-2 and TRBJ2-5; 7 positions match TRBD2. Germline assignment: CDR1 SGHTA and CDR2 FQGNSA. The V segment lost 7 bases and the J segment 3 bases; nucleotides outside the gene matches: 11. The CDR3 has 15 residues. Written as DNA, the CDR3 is TGTGCCAGCACTTTCTGGGGCGGGAGAGAAGAGACCCAGTACTTC. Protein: CASTFWGGREETQYF.

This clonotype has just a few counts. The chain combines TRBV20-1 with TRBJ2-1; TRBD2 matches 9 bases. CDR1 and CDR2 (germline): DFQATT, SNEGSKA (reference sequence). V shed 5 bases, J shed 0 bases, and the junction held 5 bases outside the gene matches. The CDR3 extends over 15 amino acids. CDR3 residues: CSALLAGLSYNEQFF. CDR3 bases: TGCAGTGCTCTCCTAGCGGGACTCTCCTACAATGAGCAGTTCTTC.

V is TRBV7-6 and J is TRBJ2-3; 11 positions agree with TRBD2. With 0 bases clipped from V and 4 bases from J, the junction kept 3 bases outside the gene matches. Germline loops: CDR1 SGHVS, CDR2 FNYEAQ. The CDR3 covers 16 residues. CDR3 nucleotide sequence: TGTGCCAGCAGCTTAGCGCAACTAGCGGGAGCAGATACGCAGTATTTT. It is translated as CASSLAQLAGADTQYF. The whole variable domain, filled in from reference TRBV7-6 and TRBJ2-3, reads GAGVSQSPRYKVTKRGQDVALRCDPISGHVSLYWYRQALGQGPEFLTYFNYEAQQDKSGLPNDRFSAERPEGSISTLTIQRTEQRDSAMYRCASSLAQLAGADTQYFGPGTRLTVL.

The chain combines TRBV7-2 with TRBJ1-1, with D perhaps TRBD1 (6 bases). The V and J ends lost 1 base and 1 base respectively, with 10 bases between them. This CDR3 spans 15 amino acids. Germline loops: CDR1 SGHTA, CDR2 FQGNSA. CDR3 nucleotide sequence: TGTGCCAGCAGCTTAGGGGGACACCCGAACACTGAAGCTTTCTTT. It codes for CASSLGGHPNTEAFF.

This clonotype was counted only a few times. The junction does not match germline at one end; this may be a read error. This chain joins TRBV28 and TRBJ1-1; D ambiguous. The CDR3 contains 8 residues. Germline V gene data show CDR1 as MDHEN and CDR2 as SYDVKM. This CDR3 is CASSLSHF. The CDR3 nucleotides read TGTGCCAGCAGTTTAAGTCATTTT.

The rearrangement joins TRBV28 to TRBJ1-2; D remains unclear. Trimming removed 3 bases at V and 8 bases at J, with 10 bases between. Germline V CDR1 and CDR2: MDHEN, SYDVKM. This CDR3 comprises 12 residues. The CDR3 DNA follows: TGTGCCAGCAGTTTTCTCCATCGAGGCTACACCTTC. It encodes CASSFLHRGYTF.

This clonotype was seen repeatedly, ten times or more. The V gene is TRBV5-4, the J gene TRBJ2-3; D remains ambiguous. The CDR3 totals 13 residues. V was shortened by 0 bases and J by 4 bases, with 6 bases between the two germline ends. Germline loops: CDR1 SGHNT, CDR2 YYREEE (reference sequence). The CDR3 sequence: CASSLEEADTQYF. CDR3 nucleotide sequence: TGTGCCAGCAGCTTGGAAGAAGCAGATACGCAGTATTTT.

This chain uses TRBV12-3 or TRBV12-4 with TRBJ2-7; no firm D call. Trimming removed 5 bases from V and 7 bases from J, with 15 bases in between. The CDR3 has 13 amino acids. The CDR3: CASSPRPVWEQYF. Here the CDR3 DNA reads TGTGCCAGCAGTCCCCGGCCGGTTTGGGAGCAGTACTTC.

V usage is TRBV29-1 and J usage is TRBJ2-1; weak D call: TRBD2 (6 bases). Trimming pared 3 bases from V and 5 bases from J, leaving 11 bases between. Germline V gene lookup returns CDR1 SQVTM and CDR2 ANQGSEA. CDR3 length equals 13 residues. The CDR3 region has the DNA TGCAGCGTTGAGCGGGGCACGAACAATGAGCAGTTCTTC. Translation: CSVERGTNNEQFF.

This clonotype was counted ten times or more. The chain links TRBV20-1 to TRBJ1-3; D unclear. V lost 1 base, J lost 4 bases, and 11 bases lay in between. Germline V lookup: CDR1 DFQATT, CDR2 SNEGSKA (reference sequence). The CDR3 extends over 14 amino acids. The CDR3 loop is CSARVKGQGNTIYF. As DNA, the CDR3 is TGCAGTGCTAGAGTTAAGGGTCAGGGAAACACCATATATTTT.